Here is one T cell receptor (beta chain) with its context. No cognate antigen has been identified for it. Base-call qualities are not available, and no considerably larger clone is one nucleotide away. This sample is drawn from a study of T cell changes during pregnancy in multiple sclerosis (dated by TCRdb to between 2017 and 2020). In terms of the full investigation: In women with multiple sclerosis, the researchers looked at how the T cell repertoire shifted as pregnancy progressed.

Counted from cysteine to phenylalanine, this CDR3 has 14 amino acids. Only the CDR3 DNA is retained, 42 bases long and in frame from the first base. CDR1 and CDR2, per the germline V gene (reference sequence), are MNHNY and SVGAGI. The junction shows trimming of 8 bases on V and 0 bases on J, plus 13 bases between the germline ends. The library was made by the immunoSEQ multiplex PCR assay. TCRdb stores this immuneACCESS table with in-frame sequences only. Part of the clones is absent; in the studies checked, under half of the shortfall reflects unresolved V genes, and no reason is known for the rest. The sample yields around 70,000 clones; roughly 89% were counted once. In total, the top ten clones hold roughly 0.87% of the sample.

The source of this sequence is a female donor with multiple sclerosis, enrolled in a pregnancy study. The sample was peripheral blood, taken in the second trimester of pregnancy. The chain is assembled from TRBV6-6 and TRBJ1-1; the D gene is not confidently resolved. The encoded CDR3 is CASRAEGLNTEAFF. The DNA sequence is TGTGCCAGCCGCGCGGAGGGTTTGAACACTGAAGCTTTCTTT.